The 25 T cell receptor beta chains given below trace back to one sample, sequenced in a study of cytomegalovirus exposure and HLA in healthy donors. Amplification used 60 Vbeta primers and 13 Jbeta primers. Clones were sequenced by immunoSEQ multiplex PCR, and TCRdb holds only the in-frame ones, with some missing. This listing includes some 39,000 clones. Sequenced sample: PBMCs. The receptors here all came from a man between 25 and 39 years old in good health and CMV-seronegative.

J is TRBJ2-6 and V is TRBV29-1, with D maybe TRBD2 (5 bases). There are 13 residues in the CDR3. With 4 bases removed from V and 1 base from J, the gap between germline ends came to 5 bases. In germline, CDR1 is SQVTM, CDR2 ANQGSEA. This CDR3 reads CSVGESGANVLTF. DNA for the CDR3: TGCAGCGTTGGGGAGTCTGGGGCCAACGTCCTGACTTTC.

For this clone: One end of the junction varies from germline; a read error may be responsible. The rearrangement uses TRBV6-1 and TRBJ2-5; 8 bases are shared with TRBD1. CDR1 MNHNS and CDR2 SASEGT come from the germline V gene. This CDR3 has 15 residues. The CDR3: CASSESGGAEENQYF. The CDR3 region has the DNA TGTGCCAGCAGTGAATCAGGGGGCGCGGAAGAGAACCAGTACTTC.

This chain links TRBV5-6 with TRBJ2-1; 10 bases line up with TRBD2. The CDR3 extends over 16 amino acids. Unmatched junction bases numbered 9, after V lost 4 bases and J lost 5 bases. CDR1 and CDR2 from the germline V gene are SGHDT and YYEEEE. The CDR3 spells CASSRFGGTSDNEQFF. CDR3 DNA: TGTGCCAGCAGCCGGTTTGGAGGGACTAGCGACAATGAGCAGTTCTTC.

The chain combines TRBV7-2 with TRBJ2-7; 10 bases align to TRBD2. CDR3 length equals 15 residues. With V trimmed by 3 bases and J by 4 bases, 6 bases remained unmatched. In germline, CDR1 is SGHTA, CDR2 FQGNSA. This CDR3 reads CASSFWTSGNYEQYF. The DNA for the CDR3 is TGTGCCAGCAGCTTTTGGACTAGCGGCAATTACGAGCAGTACTTC.

The chain joins TRBV30 to TRBJ2-7; 7 nucleotides align to TRBD2. CDR1 and CDR2 (germline): GTSNPN, SVGIG (reference sequence). J was trimmed by 6 bases and V by 0 bases; bases with no gene match: 5. This CDR3 is 13 amino acids long. This chain's CDR3 is CAWSVRGGSEQYF. The DNA for the CDR3 is TGTGCCTGGAGTGTACGGGGAGGGTCCGAGCAGTACTTC. Supplemented by reference TRBV30 and TRBJ2-7, the full variable domain reads SQTIHQWPATLVQPVGSPLSLECTVEGTSNPNLYWYRQAAGRGLQLLFYSVGIGQISSEVPQNLSASRPQDRQFILSSKKLLLSDSGFYLCAWSVRGGSEQYFGPGTRLTVT.

The V and J genes are TRBV7-6 and TRBJ2-1; 7 bases are a match to TRBD2. Trimming at V came to 0 bases and at J to 5 bases, leaving 7 bases not matched to a gene. Germline CDR1 is SGHVS and CDR2 is FNYEAQ. The CDR3 contains 16 residues. As DNA, the CDR3 is TGTGCCAGCAGCTTAGCTGTCGGGAGGCCAAACAATGAGCAGTTCTTC. It yields the protein CASSLAVGRPNNEQFF.

The chain joins TRBV29-1 to TRBJ2-1, with 8 bases matching TRBD2. Germline CDR1 reads SQVTM; CDR2 reads ANQGSEA. The ends lost 4 bases at V and 12 bases at J; junction bases unmatched: 8. CDR3 size: 12 residues. CDR3 nucleotides: TGCAGCGTTGGAGCCGGGGGGGCTTTGCAGTTCTTC. The encoded protein is CSVGAGGALQFF.

The CDR3 here is CASSSTPEGNTIYF. In DNA form, the CDR3 reads TGTGCCAGCAGCTCGACACCTGAAGGAAACACCATATATTTT. This sequence joins TRBV7-3 and TRBJ1-3; the D is unclear. The CDR3 runs 14 residues. Looked up from germline, CDR1 is SGHTA and CDR2 is FQGTGA. V was shortened by 4 bases and J by 4 bases, with 11 bases between the two germline ends.

This chain joins TRBV9 and TRBJ2-7; 11 bases are shared with TRBD1. Germline CDR1 SGDLS, CDR2 YYNGEE. CDR3 length: 14 residues. The ends lost 2 bases at V and 2 bases at J; junction bases unmatched: 0. For the CDR3, the DNA is TGTGCCAGCAGCGTGGGACAGGGGGCCTACGAGCAGTACTTC. It specifies CASSVGQGAYEQYF.

V usage is TRBV4-1 and J usage is TRBJ2-3; D is possibly TRBD2 (5 bases). The CDR3 runs 16 residues. CDR1 is MGHRA and CDR2 is YSYEKL in the germline V gene. The V gene lost 1 base and the J gene lost 2 bases, with 13 bases spanning the gap. The CDR3 is CASSQVTPGITDTQYF. The CDR3 DNA sequence: TGCGCCAGCAGCCAAGTAACGCCGGGGATCACAGATACGCAGTATTTT.

The CDR3 reads CASSPPGQGPGYTF. CDR3 sequence (DNA): TGTGCCAGCAGCCCCCCGGGACAGGGTCCGGGCTACACCTTC. The chain joins TRBV7-9 to TRBJ1-2; 9 nucleotides line up with TRBD1. The CDR3 extends over 14 amino acids. CDR1 and CDR2 from the germline V gene are SEHNR and FQNEAQ (reference sequence). V lost 5 bases, J lost 8 bases, and 9 bases stayed unmatched.

The gene calls are TRBV10-3 and TRBJ2-1; 12 bases agree with TRBD2. From germline, CDR1 is ENHRY and CDR2 SYGVKD. The CDR3 is 14 residues long. V lost 10 bases, J lost 2 bases, and 3 bases stayed unmatched. The chain's CDR3 is CATTSGRTYNEQFF. CDR3 coding DNA: TGTGCCACGACTAGCGGGAGAACCTACAATGAGCAGTTCTTC.

The chain links TRBV4-2 to TRBJ2-7; D unclear. The germline V gene encodes CDR1 LGHNA and CDR2 YNFKEQ. The CDR3 is 15 residues long. V lost 0 bases, J lost 3 bases, and 12 bases lay in between. The CDR3 DNA reads as TGTGCCAGCAGCCAAGAGTTGTCGGTAGTCTACGAGCAGTACTTC. Its protein product is CASSQELSVVYEQYF.

CDR3 amino acids: CASRFVPDQPQHF. DNA for the CDR3: TGCGCCAGCAGATTCGTCCCTGATCAGCCCCAGCATTTT. The chain couples TRBV5-1 to TRBJ1-5; the D is unclear. The CDR3 runs 13 residues. V dropped 5 bases and J dropped 5 bases, with 11 bases sitting between them. The germline V gene has CDR1 SGHRS and CDR2 YFSETQ.

This chain joins TRBV18 and TRBJ1-2; 8 bases are shared with TRBD1. J lost 8 bases, V lost 2 bases, and 7 bases had no gene match. The CDR3 has 14 residues. Germline lookup yields CDR1 KGHSH and CDR2 LQKENI. As DNA, the CDR3 is TGTGCCAGCTCACCAACGGCAGGGGGCAGGGGCTACACCTTC. Translating gives CASSPTAGGRGYTF.

A word on this clone: Other nucleotide sequences from this sample produce the same CDR3. The chain combines TRBV6-4 with TRBJ2-3; 8 bases match TRBD2. Germline-derived CDR1 and CDR2 are MRHNA and SNTAGT. V was pared by 3 bases and J by 1 base, with 0 bases of the junction left unmatched. The CDR3 contains 14 residues. CDR3 loop: CASSERGGTDTQYF. The CDR3 DNA follows: TGTGCCAGCAGTGAGCGGGGGGGCACAGATACGCAGTATTTT.

The V call is TRBV11-2, the J call TRBJ2-1; D uncertain. V lost 2 bases and J 2 bases, leaving 13 bases between the germline ends. Germline CDR1 SGHAT, CDR2 FQNNGV. The CDR3 has 16 amino acids. CDR3 in amino acids: CASSLSRLEPYNEQFF. CDR3 coding DNA: TGTGCCAGCAGCTTATCACGCCTAGAGCCCTACAATGAGCAGTTCTTC.

The chain carries TRBV6-1 and TRBJ2-7, with 14 bases that match TRBD2. The CDR3 length is 14 residues. V shed 4 bases, J shed 4 bases, and the junction held 0 bases outside the gene matches. Germline-derived CDR1 and CDR2 are MNHNS and SASEGT. The CDR3 DNA follows: TGTGCCAGCAGTGGGACTAGCGGGAGGTACGAGCAGTACTTC. Its protein product is CASSGTSGRYEQYF.

The J gene is TRBJ2-7, the V gene TRBV5-1; unclear D gene. The ends were cut back, 4 bases at V and 1 base at J, with 9 bases in the middle. The CDR3 extends over 13 amino acids. The germline V gene has CDR1 SGHRS and CDR2 YFSETQ. The CDR3 DNA is TGCGCCAGCAGCGAAAGCACTTCCTACGAGCAGTACTTC. Translating gives CASSESTSYEQYF.

The chain uses TRBV14 and TRBJ2-1; D is possibly TRBD2 (6 bases). CDR1 is SGHDN and CDR2 is FVKESK in the germline V gene. CDR3 size: 15 residues. Trimming took off 0 bases at V and 3 bases at J, with 9 bases between the two ends. The CDR3 loop is CASSQEPEGYNEQFF. In DNA form, the CDR3 reads TGTGCCAGCAGCCAAGAACCGGAGGGCTACAATGAGCAGTTCTTC.

The chain has TRBV9 and TRBJ2-1; tentatively, D is TRBD1 (5 bases). V lost 0 bases to trimming and J lost 10 bases, with 14 bases between them. Germline V CDR1 and CDR2: SGDLS, YYNGEE. The length of the CDR3 is 14 residues. In DNA form, the CDR3 reads TGTGCCAGCAGCGTAGCTCTGATAGGGGAAGAGCAGTTCTTC. Amino acid sequence: CASSVALIGEEQFF.

The chain combines TRBV4-1 with TRBJ2-1, with a possible D match to TRBD1 (6 bases). CDR1 is MGHRA and CDR2 is YSYEKL in the germline V gene. V lost 0 bases to trimming and J lost 5 bases, with 11 bases between them. The CDR3 runs to 15 residues. The CDR3: CASSQEGARDNEQFF. The CDR3 nucleotides read TGCGCCAGCAGCCAAGAGGGGGCGCGTGACAATGAGCAGTTCTTC.

The rearrangement uses TRBV7-2 and TRBJ1-2, with 8 bases that match TRBD1. Germline V lookup: CDR1 SGHTA, CDR2 FQGNSA. The CDR3 loop spans 14 amino acids. The V and J ends lost 3 bases and 7 bases, in that order; junction bases with no gene match: 7. This CDR3 reads CASSLQGASGGYTF. The CDR3 DNA is TGTGCCAGCAGCTTGCAGGGGGCATCTGGTGGCTACACCTTC.

The rearrangement uses TRBV9 and TRBJ2-2; unclear D gene. The germline gives CDR1 SGDLS, CDR2 YYNGEE. The CDR3 is 15 amino acids. Trimming removed 0 bases from V and 6 bases from J, with 12 bases in between. CDR3: CASSVGTVSPGELFF. As DNA, the CDR3 is TGTGCCAGCAGCGTAGGAACAGTAAGCCCCGGGGAGCTGTTTTTT.

The chain combines TRBV7-8 with TRBJ1-5, with D possibly TRBD1 on 6 matching bases. Trimming took off 2 bases at V and 0 bases at J, with 8 bases between the two ends. The germline V gene has CDR1 SGHVS and CDR2 FQNEAQ. The CDR3 totals 15 residues. The CDR3 DNA is TGTGCCAGCAGCTTAACAGGGCCTAGCAATCAGCCCCAGCATTTT. Translating gives CASSLTGPSNQPQHF.